Presented here are 10 T cell receptor beta chains from one specimen sequenced in a study of blood T cell repertoires in COVID-19 (dated by TCRdb to the early 2020s). Receptor amplification or capture employed the immunoSEQ multiplex PCR assay. Here the immuneACCESS table is served through TCRdb, limited to in-frame sequences with V and J called. Missing clones are a known gap in these copies; in checked studies unresolved V genes cover under half, and the rest lacks a known reason. The sample contains about 89,000 clones, about 78% of them found a single time. Approximately 15% of the sample comes from the top ten. What was sequenced was peripheral blood. These receptors were obtained from an elderly woman with acute or convalescent COVID-19.

The rearrangement uses TRBV7-9 and TRBJ2-5; 14 positions agree with TRBD2. Germline V lookup: CDR1 SEHNR, CDR2 FQNEAQ (reference sequence). This CDR3 region has 15 residues. V was clipped by 2 bases and J by 5 bases; unmatched bases: 1. The CDR3: CASSLWTSGGETQYF. The DNA for the CDR3 is TGTGCCAGCAGCTTATGGACTAGCGGGGGGGAGACCCAGTACTTC.

The rearrangement uses TRBV18 and TRBJ1-5; tentative D call: TRBD1 (5 bases). Trimming left V 3 bases short and J 4 bases short, with 7 bases between. From germline, CDR1 is KGHSH and CDR2 LQKENI. The CDR3 sequence is 13 residues long. The CDR3 DNA sequence: TGTGCCAGCTCACCGACAGAGAATCAGCCCCAGCATTTT. It encodes CASSPTENQPQHF.

The chain employs TRBV12-5 and TRBJ1-1; 8 nucleotides align to TRBD1. The CDR3 sequence is 12 residues long. CDR1 is LGHNT and CDR2 is FRNRAP in the germline V gene. The J segment lost 4 bases and the V segment lost 9 bases, leaving 4 bases of the junction unmatched. The CDR3 protein is CASQGAVTEAFF. For the CDR3, the DNA is TGTGCTAGCCAGGGGGCCGTCACTGAAGCTTTCTTT.

The J gene is TRBJ1-3, the V gene TRBV9; D is perhaps TRBD1 (5 bases). CDR3 length: 15 residues. Trimming left V 0 bases short and J 4 bases short, with 11 bases between. Germline CDR1 SGDLS, CDR2 YYNGEE. CDR3 nucleotides: TGTGCCAGCAGCGTAGCTGAAGGGGTCGGAAACACCATATATTTT. Amino acids: CASSVAEGVGNTIYF.

The chain joins TRBV16 to TRBJ1-1; 7 bases align to TRBD1. CDR3 size: 17 residues. V shed 4 bases, J shed 0 bases, and the junction held 11 bases outside the gene matches. Germline CDR1 and CDR2: KGHSY and FQNENV. The CDR3 protein is CASSPTVDRALNTEAFF. As DNA, the CDR3 is TGTGCCAGCAGCCCCACTGTTGACAGGGCCTTGAACACTGAAGCTTTCTTT.

The chain recombines TRBV6-1 with TRBJ1-1; tentatively, D is TRBD1 (6 bases). Trimming cost V 1 base and J 5 bases, with 11 bases left between them. CDR1 is MNHNS and CDR2 is SASEGT in the germline V gene. CDR3 length: 14 residues. CDR3 amino acids: CASSEGVRGTEAFF. Here the CDR3 DNA reads TGTGCCAGCAGTGAAGGAGTCAGGGGAACTGAAGCTTTCTTT.

The chain has TRBV6-5 and TRBJ1-3; possibly TRBD1 for D (5 bases). V was cut by 6 bases and J by 2 bases, with 8 bases left in between. The CDR3 covers 13 residues. Germline loops: CDR1 MNHEY, CDR2 SVGAGI. The CDR3, as DNA: TGTGCCAGCAGCTCAGGGACTGGAAACACCATATATTTT. It translates to CASSSGTGNTIYF.

The sample holds a few counts of this clone. An end of the junction differs from the germline gene, which may be a read error. This chain joins TRBV20-1 and TRBJ1-2; D uncertain. This CDR3 contains 8 residues. CDR1 is DFQATT and CDR2 is SNEGSKA in the germline V gene (reference sequence). CDR3 loop: CSARGVTF. The CDR3 region has the DNA TGCAGTGCTAGAGGCGTTACTTTC.

J is TRBJ1-2 and V is TRBV7-9; TRBD1 might be the D (6 bases). The V and J ends lost 7 bases and 8 bases respectively, with 14 bases between them. The CDR3 is 12 residues long. In germline, CDR1 is SEHNR, CDR2 FQNEAQ (reference sequence). The DNA for the CDR3 is TGTGCCAGCACCGAGGGGGACGGAGGCTACACCTTC. Residues: CASTEGDGGYTF.

This chain connects TRBV29-1 to TRBJ1-1; D perhaps matches TRBD1 (5 bases). Trimming shortened V by 0 bases and J by 4 bases, and 15 bases separated the two germline ends. The CDR3 runs to 15 residues. Germline V CDR1 and CDR2: SQVTM, ANQGSEA. CDR3: CSVEEYGALGTEAFF. CDR3 DNA sequence: TGCAGCGTTGAAGAGTATGGGGCGCTAGGCACTGAAGCTTTCTTT.